The clone carrying this T cell receptor beta chain was found a few times. This specimen includes other DNA sequences encoding the same CDR3. Using immunoSEQ multiplex PCR, the repertoire was profiled, and TCRdb retains in-frame clones only, with some absent. This sample carries about 120,000 clones, about 91% of them seen once, and the ten largest clones take more than 2.5%. These data originate in a study of T cell responses to AZD1222 COVID-19 vaccine. This specimen was peripheral blood, taken on day 0 of AZD1222 vaccination. The clonotype originates from an adult in good health.

The CDR3 DNA is TGTGCCAGCAGCGTAGGGGGGTCCTCCTACGAGCAGTACTTC. This gives the protein CASSVGGSSYEQYF. The genes are TRBV9 and TRBJ2-7; D could derive from TRBD1 or TRBD2 (5 bases each). The CDR3 is 14 amino acids. The ends were cut back, 0 bases at V and 0 bases at J, with 7 bases in the middle. Germline loops: CDR1 SGDLS, CDR2 YYNGEE.